This T cell receptor beta chain was identified during a study of control samples from healthy donors and cancer patients. Profiling relied on immunoSEQ multiplex PCR, and the TCRdb table lists in-frame clones only, not all of them. Among about 120,000 clones listed, around nine tenths were seen once. V lost 5 bases to trimming and J lost 5 bases, with 9 bases between them. CDR1 WSHSY and CDR2 SAAADI come from the germline V gene. This CDR3 has 12 residues. Sequenced: blood. The chain recombines TRBV10-2 with TRBJ1-1, with TRBD1 as a possible D gene (5 bases). This sequence was found in a woman aged 70-85 years in good health. DNA for the CDR3: TGCGCCAGCAGTAGGGGTGGGACTGAAGCTTTCTTT. Protein sequence: CASSRGGTEAFF.